This TCR beta chain stems from a study of OX40 agonist ivuxolimab in advanced cancers. For the study at large: Given to patients was ivuxolimab, an agonistic anti-OX40 (CD134) antibody. Every 2 weeks, ivuxolimab was infused into the patients intravenously at between 0.01 and 10 mg/kg.

Profiled with immunoSEQ multiplex PCR; TCRdb holds only in-frame clones, not every one. This sample carries 100,000 to 120,000 clones, 89% of them seen once, and the ten largest clones take 0.27%. The CDR3 loop spans 15 amino acids. V was cut by 3 bases and J by 0 bases, with 10 bases left in between. Germline V gives CDR1 LGHNA, CDR2 YNFKEQ. General observations from the study: Doses of 0.1 to 3.0 mg/kg were accompanied by clonal expansion of CD4+ and CD8+ blood T cells by week 6.

As regards this clone: No antigen is known for it.

This receptor was identified in an adult with an advanced solid tumor such as melanoma, head and neck, liver or kidney cancer. V usage is TRBV4-2 and J usage is TRBJ2-3; tentatively, D is TRBD2 (5 bases). Source: CD4+ or CD8+ T cells sorted from blood, taken in a trial of the OX40 agonist ivuxolimab. The CDR3 DNA reads TGTGCCAGCAGCCAGGGAGCTTTGAGCACAGATACGCAGTATTTT. Translated: CASSQGALSTDTQYF.